This TCR beta chain was recovered during a study of shared clonotypes between healthy human individuals. TCRdb keeps only in-frame clones here, not all; method: immunoSEQ multiplex PCR. The table has some 2.1 million clones, about 95% seen once. With respect to this clone: This sample includes further DNA sequences coding for the same CDR3.

Germline values: CDR1 SGHNT, CDR2 YYREEE (reference sequence). This CDR3 is built from 14 residues. V gave up 3 bases and J gave up 0 bases, with 10 bases separating them. Sample: naive CD4+ T cells sorted from blood. Specified subset: CD45RA+ positively selected. The TCR sequence derives from a man aged 18 to 29 in good health. The V gene is TRBV5-4, the J gene TRBJ2-7, with TRBD1 as a possible D gene (6 bases). CDR3 nucleotide sequence: TGTGCCAGCAGCTCCGGGACAAGCTCCTACGAGCAGTACTTC. The encoded protein is CASSSGTSSYEQYF.